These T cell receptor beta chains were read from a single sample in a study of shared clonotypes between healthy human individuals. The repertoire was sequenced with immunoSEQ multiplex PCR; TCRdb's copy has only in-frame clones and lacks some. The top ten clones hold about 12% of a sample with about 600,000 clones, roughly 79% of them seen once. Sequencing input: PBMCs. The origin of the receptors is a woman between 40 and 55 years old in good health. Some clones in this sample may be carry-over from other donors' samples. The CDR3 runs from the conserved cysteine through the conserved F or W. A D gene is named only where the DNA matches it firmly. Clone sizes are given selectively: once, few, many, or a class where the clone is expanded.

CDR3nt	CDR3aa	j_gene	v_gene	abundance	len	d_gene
TGTGCCACCAGCAGAGGGTGGTCAGGTTACGAGCAGTACTTC	CATSRGWSGYEQYF	TRBJ2-7	TRBV15	NA	14	NA
TGTGCCAGCAGCAAGAGGGTAGCGGGAGATCGCACCGGGGAGCTGTTTTTT	CASSKRVAGDRTGELFF	TRBJ2-2	TRBV7-9	NA	17	TRBD2
TGCGCCAGCAGCCAAGAGTATCTTACTGGAAACACCATATATTTT	CASSQEYLTGNTIYF	TRBJ1-3	TRBV4-3	NA	15	NA
TGTGCCAGCAGCCTCGGACTAGCGGGATACTATGAGCAGTTCTTC	CASSLGLAGYYEQFF	TRBJ2-1	TRBV7-8	NA	15	TRBD2
TGTGCCAGCAGTTCAAAGCGGGAGCAGTTCTTC	CASSSKREQFF	TRBJ2-1	TRBV27	NA	11	NA
TGTGCCAGCAGTTTATCTAGAGCCACAGATACGCAGTATTTT	CASSLSRATDTQYF	TRBJ2-3	TRBV27	few	14	NA
TGCGCCAGCAGCTTGAGGGGCTCAGATGGAAACACCATATATTTT	CASSLRGSDGNTIYF	TRBJ1-3	TRBV5-1	NA	15	NA
TGTGCCAGCAGTTTCGGGGGGCTTGGAAACACCATATATTTT	CASSFGGLGNTIYF	TRBJ1-3	TRBV28	NA	14	NA
TGTGCCACCAGCAGAGATCTCGGGTTTGAAGCTTTCTTT	CATSRDLGFEAFF	TRBJ1-1	TRBV15	few	13	NA
TGTGCCAGCAGTTATAGGGGGGGTTGGGAGACCCAGTACTTC	CASSYRGGWETQYF	TRBJ2-5	TRBV6-5	NA	14	NA
TGTGCCAGTAGGTCCTACGACAGGACTACCCAGGGCTCTGGAAACACCATATATTTT	CASRSYDRTTQGSGNTIYF	TRBJ1-3	TRBV19	NA	19	NA
TGCAGCGTTGGGGGCCCGGGGGGCACTGAAGCTTTCTTT	CSVGGPGGTEAFF	TRBJ1-1	TRBV29-1	NA	13	NA
TGTGCCAGCAGCCGCTTAGCGGGAGTGGGGGAGACCCAGTACTTC	CASSRLAGVGETQYF	TRBJ2-5	TRBV5-6	NA	15	TRBD2
TGTGCCAGCAGTGAAGTGTACGGCGGGGTCCAATACGAGCAGTACTTC	CASSEVYGGVQYEQYF	TRBJ2-7	TRBV6-1	NA	16	NA
TGTGCCAGTAGTATAGGAGGGAGTGGCTACACCTTC	CASSIGGSGYTF	TRBJ1-2	TRBV19	once	12	NA
TGCAGCGCTGGGACCTACGAGCAGTACTTC	CSAGTYEQYF	TRBJ2-7	TRBV29-1	NA	10	NA
TGTGCCAGCAGCAAAGGTACAGGGATTCTTTACAATGAGCAGTTCTTC	CASSKGTGILYNEQFF	TRBJ2-1	TRBV21-1	NA	16	NA
TGTGCCAGCAGTTACACGACTAGCTGGAGCTCCTACGAGCAGTACTTC	CASSYTTSWSSYEQYF	TRBJ2-7	TRBV6-5	NA	16	TRBD2
TGTGCCAGTAGTTCAACTAGCGGGCGCATTAACACCGGGGAGCTGTTTTTT	CASSSTSGRINTGELFF	TRBJ2-2	TRBV19	NA	17	TRBD2
TGTGCCAGCAGCCAGGGCCTGAAGGATGAGCAGTTCTTC	CASSQGLKDEQFF	TRBJ2-1	TRBV7-7	NA	13	NA
TGTGCCAGCAGTTTACCTAGCGGATTGATCACCGGGGAGCTGTTTTTT	CASSLPSGLITGELFF	TRBJ2-2	TRBV28	NA	16	TRBD2
TGTGCCAGCAGCTTAGTGGGGGACACTGAAGCTTTCTTT	CASSLVGDTEAFF	TRBJ1-1	TRBV11-2	NA	13	NA
TGTGCCAGCAGCCAGACTAGCGACACAGATACGCAGTATTTT	CASSQTSDTDTQYF	TRBJ2-3	TRBV11-3	NA	14	TRBD2
TGTGCCAGCAGACACAGGGGGGATAATGAAAAACTGTTTTTT	CASRHRGDNEKLFF	TRBJ1-4	TRBV4-2	NA	14	TRBD1
TGTGCCAGCAGCACTACCGGACAGGGCGGGTACGAGCAGTACTTC	CASSTTGQGGYEQYF	TRBJ2-7	TRBV9	once	15	TRBD1
TGTGCCTGGAGTGTTGGGCAGAGGAACACTGAAGCTTTCTTT	CAWSVGQRNTEAFF	TRBJ1-1	TRBV30	NA	14	NA
TGTGCCAGCAGCGCTAGCGTTGAGCAGTTCTTC	CASSASVEQFF	TRBJ2-1	TRBV2	NA	11	NA
TGTGCCTGGAGTGATGGTGGGACTAGCACAGATACGCAGTATTTT	CAWSDGGTSTDTQYF	TRBJ2-3	TRBV30	many	15	NA
TGTGCCACACCCGGGGCTAGCGGGAGGTCCTACGAGCAGTACTTC	CATPGASGRSYEQYF	TRBJ2-7	TRBV27	NA	15	TRBD2
TGCAGCGTTGAAGAGAGCGGGACAGGGTTCATTGGGGAGCAGTTCTTC	CSVEESGTGFIGEQFF	TRBJ2-1	TRBV29-1	NA	16	TRBD1
TGTGCCAGCAGCTTATTAGCGGGAGTGGGGACCGGGGAGCTGTTTTTT	CASSLLAGVGTGELFF	TRBJ2-2	TRBV7-3	NA	16	TRBD2
TGTGCCTGGAGTGTGGGAGGTCCGAACACTGAAGCTTTCTTT	CAWSVGGPNTEAFF	TRBJ1-1	TRBV30	few	14	NA
TGTGCCAGCAGTTTAAGACCCGCCAATGAGCAGTTCTTC	CASSLRPANEQFF	TRBJ2-1	TRBV27	NA	13	NA
TGTGCCAGTGGCCCCCGGCAGGGCATTCAGTACTTC	CASGPRQGIQYF	TRBJ2-4	TRBV14	NA	12	NA
TGCGCCAGCAGCTTGGGAGGGGACGGCTCCTACGAGCAGTACTTC	CASSLGGDGSYEQYF	TRBJ2-7	TRBV5-1	NA	15	NA
TGTGCCAGCAGCTTAACCGGGGATCAGCCCCAGCATTTT	CASSLTGDQPQHF	TRBJ1-5	TRBV7-9	NA	13	NA
TGTGCCAGCAGCGTTAGCGGGAAAAGCTCCTACGAGCAGTACTTC	CASSVSGKSSYEQYF	TRBJ2-7	TRBV9	NA	15	TRBD2
TGTGCCAGCAGTTACCGGACAGGGAGCTCCTACGAGCAGTACTTC	CASSYRTGSSYEQYF	TRBJ2-7	TRBV6-5	NA	15	TRBD1
TGTGCCACCAGCAGAGATCGGATCGCGGGTCAGCCCCAGCATTTT	CATSRDRIAGQPQHF	TRBJ1-5	TRBV15	NA	15	NA
TGTGCCAGCAGCCTGAAGCGGGAGGCCCCAGGAACCCAGTACTTC	CASSLKREAPGTQYF	TRBJ2-5	TRBV5-4	few	15	TRBD2
TGTGCCTGGAGTGTAGGGGTAGCGAGCTCCTACAATGAGCAGTTCTTC	CAWSVGVASSYNEQFF	TRBJ2-1	TRBV30	NA	16	NA
TGTGCCAGCAGCGTAGGGGACGGAACCTACGAGCAGTACTTC	CASSVGDGTYEQYF	TRBJ2-7	TRBV7-9	NA	14	NA
TGTGCCAGCAGCCCTAGCCGTCGCAGCACAGATACGCAGTATTTT	CASSPSRRSTDTQYF	TRBJ2-3	TRBV7-3	NA	15	NA
TGTGCCAGCAGTCGCTGGGACAGAGACACTGAAGCTTTCTTT	CASSRWDRDTEAFF	TRBJ1-1	TRBV28	once	14	TRBD1
TGTGCCAGCAGCCAAACTCATACTGGGACCCAGTACTTC	CASSQTHTGTQYF	TRBJ2-5	TRBV4-2	NA	13	NA
TGTGCCAGCAGTTACCGACAGGCCCCTAACTACTATGGCTACACCTTC	CASSYRQAPNYYGYTF	TRBJ1-2	TRBV27	NA	16	NA
TGTGCCAGCAGCTTGGGGGGGACAGGGGGCCTGATAGAGACCCAGTACTTC	CASSLGGTGGLIETQYF	TRBJ2-5	TRBV5-4	NA	17	TRBD1
TGTGCCAGCAGTTTACCGCGGACAGATACGCAGTATTTT	CASSLPRTDTQYF	TRBJ2-3	TRBV28	NA	13	NA
TGTGCCTGTTCCCCGGGACAGGGCCCTAGTCCCCAGCATTTT	CACSPGQGPSPQHF	TRBJ1-5	TRBV30	NA	14	TRBD1
TGTGCCAGCAGCTTAAATGGACAGGGGGACTATGGCTACACCTTC	CASSLNGQGDYGYTF	TRBJ1-2	TRBV7-3	NA	15	TRBD1
TGCGCCAGCAGCTTGGGGCTTGGTATCAAAGAGACCCAGTACTTC	CASSLGLGIKETQYF	TRBJ2-5	TRBV5-1	NA	15	NA
TGTGCCAGCGGTCAGGGGCTGAACACTGAAGCTTTCTTT	CASGQGLNTEAFF	TRBJ1-1	TRBV7-9	few	13	NA
TGTGCCAGCGGGCGTCTAGCGGGGGTCTACGAGCAGTACTTC	CASGRLAGVYEQYF	TRBJ2-7	TRBV6-5	NA	14	TRBD2
TGCGCCAGCAGCCAAGGGACAGGGTTGTACGAGCAGTACTTC	CASSQGTGLYEQYF	TRBJ2-7	TRBV4-3	NA	14	TRBD1
TGTGCCAGCAGTGACTTGACTAGTACTGAGCAGTTCTTC	CASSDLTSTEQFF	TRBJ2-1	TRBV6-4	NA	13	NA
TGCAGTGCTCCGGGGAGTACTGAAGCTTTCTTT	CSAPGSTEAFF	TRBJ1-1	TRBV20-1	few	11	NA
TGTGCCAGCAGCTTAGGACTAGCGGGAGGTATGTACTCCTACGAGCAGTACTTC	CASSLGLAGGMYSYEQYF	TRBJ2-7	TRBV13	few	18	TRBD2
TGCGCCAGCAGCTTGGTTGGATCGGATGAGCAGTTCTTC	CASSLVGSDEQFF	TRBJ2-1	TRBV5-1	NA	13	NA
TGTGCCAGCAGTGACTCTGCGGGGGGCAATGAATTCCGTGGCTACACCTTC	CASSDSAGGNEFRGYTF	TRBJ1-2	TRBV6-4	NA	17	NA